This T cell receptor beta chain comes out of a study of T cell changes during pregnancy in multiple sclerosis. V shed 9 bases, J shed 1 base, and the junction held 13 bases outside the gene matches. CDR3 length equals 17 residues. The V gene's germline CDR1 is SGHNT and CDR2 YYREEE (reference sequence). Clones were sequenced by immunoSEQ multiplex PCR, and TCRdb holds only the in-frame ones, with some missing. Of approximately 88,000 clones in the sample, roughly 91% were seen once. The receptor was isolated from a female donor with multiple sclerosis, enrolled in a pregnancy study. The chain employs TRBV5-4 and TRBJ2-6; TRBD1 agrees at 7 bases. Source: peripheral blood, taken in the first trimester of pregnancy. CDR3 region: CATYRQGISSGANVLTF. The CDR3 region has the DNA TGTGCCACCTACAGACAGGGAATCTCTTCTGGGGCCAACGTCCTGACTTTC.